This T cell receptor (beta chain) appears in the sequencing data of a study of blood T cell repertoires in COVID-19. Study at large: Samples representing acute and convalescent COVID-19 were sourced from the United States, Italy and Spain. PBMCs, B-cell-depleted T cells, or T cells were the source of the cDNA or gDNA that made up the material.

Using immunoSEQ multiplex PCR, the repertoire was profiled, and TCRdb retains in-frame clones only, with some absent. Found here are a few hundred thousand clones, 85% to 90% of them singletons; the top ten hold roughly 2%. Those enrolled, adults aged roughly 18 to 90 years, came from about two dozen US areas. Participant-given clinical history determined each cohort assignment. Input material: PBMCs or T cells enriched from blood (not recorded which). This clonotype originated in a woman in her fifties or sixties in a cohort exposed to, infected with or recovered from COVID-19 (not recorded which).

Written as DNA, the CDR3 is TGTGCCAGCAGCCTGGACAGGTTCTATGGCTACACCTTC. Protein: CASSLDRFYGYTF. The chain joins TRBV12-3 or TRBV12-4 to TRBJ1-2; 7 bases line up with TRBD1. V lost 6 bases to trimming and J lost 4 bases; unmatched junction nucleotides: 5. This CDR3 is built from 13 residues.